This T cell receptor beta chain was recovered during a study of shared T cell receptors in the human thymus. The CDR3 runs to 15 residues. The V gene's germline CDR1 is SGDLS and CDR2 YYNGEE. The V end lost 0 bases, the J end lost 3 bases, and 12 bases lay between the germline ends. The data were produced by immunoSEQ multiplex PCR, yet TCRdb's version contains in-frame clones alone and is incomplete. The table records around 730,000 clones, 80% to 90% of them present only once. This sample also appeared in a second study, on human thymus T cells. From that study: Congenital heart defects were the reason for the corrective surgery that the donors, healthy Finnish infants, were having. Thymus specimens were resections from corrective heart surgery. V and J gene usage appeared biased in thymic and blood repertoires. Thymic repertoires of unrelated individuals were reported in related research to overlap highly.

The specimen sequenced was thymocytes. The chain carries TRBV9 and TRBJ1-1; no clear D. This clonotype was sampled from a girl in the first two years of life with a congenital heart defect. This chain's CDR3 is CASSVGGVLDTEAFF. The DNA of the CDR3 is TGTGCCAGCAGCGTAGGCGGGGTTTTAGACACTGAAGCTTTCTTT.